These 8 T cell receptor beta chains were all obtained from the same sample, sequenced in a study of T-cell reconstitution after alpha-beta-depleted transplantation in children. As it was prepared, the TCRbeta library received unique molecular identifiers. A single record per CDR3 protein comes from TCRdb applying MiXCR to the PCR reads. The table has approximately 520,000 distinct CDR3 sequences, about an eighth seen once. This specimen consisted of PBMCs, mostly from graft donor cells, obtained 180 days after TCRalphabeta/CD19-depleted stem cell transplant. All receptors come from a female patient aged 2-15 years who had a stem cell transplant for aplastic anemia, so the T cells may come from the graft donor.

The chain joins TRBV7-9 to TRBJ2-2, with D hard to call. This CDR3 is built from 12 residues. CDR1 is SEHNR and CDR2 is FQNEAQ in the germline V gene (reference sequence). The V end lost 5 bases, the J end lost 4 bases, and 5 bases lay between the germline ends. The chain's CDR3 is CASSRATGELFF. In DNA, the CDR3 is TGTGCCAGCAGCAGGGCCACCGGGGAGCTGTTTTTT.

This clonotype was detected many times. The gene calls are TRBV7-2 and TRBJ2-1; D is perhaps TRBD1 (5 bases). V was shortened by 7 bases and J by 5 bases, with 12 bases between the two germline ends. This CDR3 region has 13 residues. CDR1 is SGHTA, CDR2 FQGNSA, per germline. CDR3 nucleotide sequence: TGTGCCAGCACCGGCCAGGGCGACAATGAGCAGTTCTTC. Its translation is CASTGQGDNEQFF. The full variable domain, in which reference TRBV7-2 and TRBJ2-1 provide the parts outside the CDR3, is GAGVSQSPSNKVTEKGKDVELRCDPISGHTALYWYRQSLGQGLEFLIYFQGNSAPDKSGLPSDRFSAERTGGSVSTLTIQRTQQEDSAVYLCASTGQGDNEQFFGPGTRLTVL.

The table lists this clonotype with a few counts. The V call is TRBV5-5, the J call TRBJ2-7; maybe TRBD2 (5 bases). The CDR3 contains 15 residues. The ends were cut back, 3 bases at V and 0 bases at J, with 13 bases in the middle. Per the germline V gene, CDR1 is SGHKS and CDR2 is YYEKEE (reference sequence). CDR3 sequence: CASSWGALVSYEQYF. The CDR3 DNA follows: TGTGCCAGCAGCTGGGGAGCCCTCGTCTCCTACGAGCAGTACTTC.

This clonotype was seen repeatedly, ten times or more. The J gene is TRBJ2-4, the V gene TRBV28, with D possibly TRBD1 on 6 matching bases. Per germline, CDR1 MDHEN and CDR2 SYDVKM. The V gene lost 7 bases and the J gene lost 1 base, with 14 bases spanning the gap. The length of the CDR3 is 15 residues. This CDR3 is CASTTGLTAKNIQYF. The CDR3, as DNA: TGTGCCAGCACAACAGGGTTGACGGCCAAAAACATTCAGTACTTC.

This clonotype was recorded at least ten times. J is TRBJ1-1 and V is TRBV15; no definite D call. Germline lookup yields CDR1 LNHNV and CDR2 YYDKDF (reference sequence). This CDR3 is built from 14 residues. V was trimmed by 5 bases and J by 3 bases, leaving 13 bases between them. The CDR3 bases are TGTGCCACCAGCCTGTGGACTGATTACACTGAAGCTTTCTTT. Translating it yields CATSLWTDYTEAFF. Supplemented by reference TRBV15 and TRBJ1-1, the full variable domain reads DAMVIQNPRYQVTQFGKPVTLSCSQTLNHNVMYWYQQKSSQAPKLLFHYYDKDFNNEADTPDNFQSRRPNTSFCFLDIRSPGLGDTAMYLCATSLWTDYTEAFFGQGTRLTVV.

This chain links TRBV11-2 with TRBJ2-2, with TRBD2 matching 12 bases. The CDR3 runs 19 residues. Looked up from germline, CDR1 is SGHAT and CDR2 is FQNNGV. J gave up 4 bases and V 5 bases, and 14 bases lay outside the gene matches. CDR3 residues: CASSPPGLAGGRSTGELFF. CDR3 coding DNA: TGTGCCAGCAGCCCGCCGGGACTAGCGGGTGGACGCTCCACCGGGGAGCTGTTTTTT. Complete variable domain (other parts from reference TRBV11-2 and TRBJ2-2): EAGVAQSPRYKIIEKRQSVAFWCNPISGHATLYWYQQILGQGPKLLIQFQNNGVVDDSQLPKDRFSAERLKGVDSTLKIQPAKLEDSAVYLCASSPPGLAGGRSTGELFFGEGSRLTVL.

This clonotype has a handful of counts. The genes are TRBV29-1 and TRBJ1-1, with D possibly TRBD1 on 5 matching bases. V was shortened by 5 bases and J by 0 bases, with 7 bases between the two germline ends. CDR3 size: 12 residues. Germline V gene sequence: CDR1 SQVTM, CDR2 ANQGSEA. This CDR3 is CSVWGVNTEAFF. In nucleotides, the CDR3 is TGCAGCGTTTGGGGGGTGAACACTGAAGCTTTCTTT.

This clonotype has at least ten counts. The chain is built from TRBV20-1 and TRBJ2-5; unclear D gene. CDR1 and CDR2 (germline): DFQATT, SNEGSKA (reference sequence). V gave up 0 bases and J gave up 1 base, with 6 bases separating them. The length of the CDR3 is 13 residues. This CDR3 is CSARDRGQETQYF. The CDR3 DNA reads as TGCAGTGCTAGAGATCGCGGCCAAGAGACCCAGTACTTC.